This T cell receptor beta chain was sequenced for a study of shared clonotypes between healthy human individuals. About this clone itself: Its matching antigen is unknown. This specimen includes other DNA sequences encoding the same CDR3.

Study results and caveats: All-four-donor shared clonotypes had higher generation probabilities than non-shared clonotypes did.

V lost 5 bases and J lost 1, with 8 bases in between. The CDR3 is 13 residues long. CDR1 and CDR2 from the germline V gene are MDHEN and SYDVKM. Measured with immunoSEQ multiplex PCR; TCRdb has only the in-frame clones, and not every one. The sample shows 950,000 to 1,300,000 clones, 60% to 80% of them seen only once. The clonotype comes from a man aged 18 to 29 in good health. Specimen: memory CD4+ T cells sorted from blood. Subset described: CD45RA-negative fraction. This chain links TRBV28 with TRBJ1-2, with no clear D. The CDR3 region is CASSPGLNYGYTF. As DNA, the CDR3 is TGTGCCAGCAGTCCCGGACTTAACTATGGCTACACCTTC.